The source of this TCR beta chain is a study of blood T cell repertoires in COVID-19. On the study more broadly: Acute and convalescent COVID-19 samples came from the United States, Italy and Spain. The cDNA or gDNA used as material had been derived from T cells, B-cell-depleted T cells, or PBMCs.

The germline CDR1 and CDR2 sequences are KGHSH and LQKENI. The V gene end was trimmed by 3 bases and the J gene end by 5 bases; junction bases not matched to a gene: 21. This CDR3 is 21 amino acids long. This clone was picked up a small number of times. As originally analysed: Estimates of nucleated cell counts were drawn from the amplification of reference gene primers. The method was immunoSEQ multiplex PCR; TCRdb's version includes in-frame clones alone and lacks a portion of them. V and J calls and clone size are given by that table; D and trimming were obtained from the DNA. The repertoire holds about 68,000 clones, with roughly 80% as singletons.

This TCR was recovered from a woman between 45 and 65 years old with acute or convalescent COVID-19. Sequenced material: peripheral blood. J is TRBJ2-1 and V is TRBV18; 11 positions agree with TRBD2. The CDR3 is CASSPPDRVLPSGRLDNEQFF. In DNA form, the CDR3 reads TGTGCCAGCTCACCGCCAGACAGGGTTCTCCCTAGCGGGAGGTTGGACAATGAGCAGTTCTTC.